This T cell receptor (beta chain) was retrieved from a study of human T cells and chemical hapten exposure (dated by TCRdb to the early 2020s). Some background on the complete study: For sensitization, 2% DPC in acetone was applied to an approximately 2 cm by approximately 2 cm area of upper inner arm skin. Patients additionally received weekly therapeutic DPC doses to the scalp throughout the roughly 26-week study period. Patch testing was done on the upper back using Finn chambers containing 0.01% DPC, and results were scored after 6 days according to International Contact Dermatitis Research Group standards. The mostly female patient cohort included alopecia areata with under or over 50% scalp involvement, alopecia totalis and alopecia universalis. The libraries were sequenced as a pool, and the TCR yield per sample differed mostly because of small variations in library volumes within the pool. In alopecia patients, the study followed how the peripheral blood TCR repertoire changed in vivo over primary and secondary sensitization to diphenylcyclopropenone (DPC), a hapten. Blood samples were taken from patients before sensitization (week 0) and then at 2, 6 and about 24 weeks after DPC sensitization. For TCR sequencing, blood came from some 31 alopecia patients at anywhere from one to four time points (pre-sensitization, 2, 6 and 24 weeks). Results and caveats for the whole study, not just this receptor: After repeated subsampling, changes were observed in the strength of the expansion versus patch-test correlation and in the threshold at which the correlation became significant. Because all patients had alopecia, a presumed autoimmune disease, the immune response of the patients might differ from that of healthy individuals. No change with DPC sensitization was found in the number of TCRs above 1 in 1000 frequency, and no evidence of global repertoire structure alterations was found. Patch test score was positively correlated with the number of PT1 expanded TCRs, with significance at thresholds 8, 16 and 32 but not at 4. Compared with pre-sensitization or healthy control sets, expanded TCRs formed significantly more large CDR3 similarity clusters, which is consistent with antigen-driven responses.

This sample's time point label indicates: patch test 1, 2 weeks after DPC sensitization. The treatment or condition label, read with the paper, signifies: therapeutic diphenylcyclopropenone sensitization with weekly scalp DPC. At every patch-test visit, the blood draw took place before the patch test was put on. Patients were eligible if aged 18 to 70, diagnosed with alopecia and judged suitable for DPC therapy, and pregnant patients were excluded. Total RNA was isolated from unfractionated whole blood collected in Tempus Blood RNA tubes. The method behind the library was RACE. These reads were obtained on a NextSeq 500. During library preparation, unique molecular identifiers were attached to individual cDNA molecules so that TCRs could be counted in a quantitative, reproducible way. From each blood RNA sample, both TCR alpha and TCR beta chains were sequenced. The original methods were these. The median number of TCRs per sample was approximately 96,000, ranging from roughly 23,224 to 690,600. The Decombinator software suite was used to annotate V, J and CDR3 in the TCR reads. To make PS versus PT1 abundance plots, every sample was subsampled to the same number of TCRs (28,000). TCRs were defined as expanded if absent before sensitization and observed at least eight times at the 2-week time point. TCRdb handled the public reads itself, with Q25 trimming in fastp and clone calling in MiXCR, and kept productive beta chains. Merged by CDR3 protein, the rows form single entries marked with the most common genes and DNA. The V and J calls and clone size are TCRdb's, not the authors'. In all, the sample holds roughly 360,000 distinct CDR3 sequences, and more than 4.5% of those were seen once. The ten largest clones capture under 3% of the sample.

The CDR3 runs 14 residues from the cysteine to the phenylalanine. Only the CDR3 DNA is retained, 42 bases long and in frame from the first base. Trimming leaves V shorter by 4 bases and J shorter by 6 bases, with the junction holding 6 bases beyond the gene matches. CDR1 is given as SGHRS and CDR2 as YFSETQ, both from the germline V gene. This clonotype was recorded at least ten times. The antigen this receptor binds is unknown. Within one base of it there is no much larger clone, and no base qualities were kept. The clonotype originates from a woman between 45 and 60 years old with alopecia areata. Some clones in this sample may be carry-over from other donors' samples. The sample consisted of whole blood, taken in connection with sensitization to the hapten diphenylcyclopropenone (DPC). Here the chain combines TRBV5-1 and TRBJ2-1; 8 of the junction bases match TRBD1. The CDR3 loop reads CASSPGQEGNEQFF. The nucleotide sequence is TGCGCCAGCAGCCCGGGACAGGAAGGCAATGAGCAGTTCTTC.